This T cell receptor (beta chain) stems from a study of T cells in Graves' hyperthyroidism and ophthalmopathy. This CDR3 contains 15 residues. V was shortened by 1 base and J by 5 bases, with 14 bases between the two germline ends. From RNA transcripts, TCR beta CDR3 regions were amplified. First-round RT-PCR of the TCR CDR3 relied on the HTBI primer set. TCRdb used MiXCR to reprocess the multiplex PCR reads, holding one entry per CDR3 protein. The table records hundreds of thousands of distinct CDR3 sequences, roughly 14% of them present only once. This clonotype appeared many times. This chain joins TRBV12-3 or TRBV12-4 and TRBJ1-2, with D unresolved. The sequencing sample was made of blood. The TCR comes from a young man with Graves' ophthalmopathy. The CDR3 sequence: CASSLGILSSYGYTF. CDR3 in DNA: TGTGCCAGCAGTTTAGGTATTCTAAGCAGTTATGGCTACACCTTC.